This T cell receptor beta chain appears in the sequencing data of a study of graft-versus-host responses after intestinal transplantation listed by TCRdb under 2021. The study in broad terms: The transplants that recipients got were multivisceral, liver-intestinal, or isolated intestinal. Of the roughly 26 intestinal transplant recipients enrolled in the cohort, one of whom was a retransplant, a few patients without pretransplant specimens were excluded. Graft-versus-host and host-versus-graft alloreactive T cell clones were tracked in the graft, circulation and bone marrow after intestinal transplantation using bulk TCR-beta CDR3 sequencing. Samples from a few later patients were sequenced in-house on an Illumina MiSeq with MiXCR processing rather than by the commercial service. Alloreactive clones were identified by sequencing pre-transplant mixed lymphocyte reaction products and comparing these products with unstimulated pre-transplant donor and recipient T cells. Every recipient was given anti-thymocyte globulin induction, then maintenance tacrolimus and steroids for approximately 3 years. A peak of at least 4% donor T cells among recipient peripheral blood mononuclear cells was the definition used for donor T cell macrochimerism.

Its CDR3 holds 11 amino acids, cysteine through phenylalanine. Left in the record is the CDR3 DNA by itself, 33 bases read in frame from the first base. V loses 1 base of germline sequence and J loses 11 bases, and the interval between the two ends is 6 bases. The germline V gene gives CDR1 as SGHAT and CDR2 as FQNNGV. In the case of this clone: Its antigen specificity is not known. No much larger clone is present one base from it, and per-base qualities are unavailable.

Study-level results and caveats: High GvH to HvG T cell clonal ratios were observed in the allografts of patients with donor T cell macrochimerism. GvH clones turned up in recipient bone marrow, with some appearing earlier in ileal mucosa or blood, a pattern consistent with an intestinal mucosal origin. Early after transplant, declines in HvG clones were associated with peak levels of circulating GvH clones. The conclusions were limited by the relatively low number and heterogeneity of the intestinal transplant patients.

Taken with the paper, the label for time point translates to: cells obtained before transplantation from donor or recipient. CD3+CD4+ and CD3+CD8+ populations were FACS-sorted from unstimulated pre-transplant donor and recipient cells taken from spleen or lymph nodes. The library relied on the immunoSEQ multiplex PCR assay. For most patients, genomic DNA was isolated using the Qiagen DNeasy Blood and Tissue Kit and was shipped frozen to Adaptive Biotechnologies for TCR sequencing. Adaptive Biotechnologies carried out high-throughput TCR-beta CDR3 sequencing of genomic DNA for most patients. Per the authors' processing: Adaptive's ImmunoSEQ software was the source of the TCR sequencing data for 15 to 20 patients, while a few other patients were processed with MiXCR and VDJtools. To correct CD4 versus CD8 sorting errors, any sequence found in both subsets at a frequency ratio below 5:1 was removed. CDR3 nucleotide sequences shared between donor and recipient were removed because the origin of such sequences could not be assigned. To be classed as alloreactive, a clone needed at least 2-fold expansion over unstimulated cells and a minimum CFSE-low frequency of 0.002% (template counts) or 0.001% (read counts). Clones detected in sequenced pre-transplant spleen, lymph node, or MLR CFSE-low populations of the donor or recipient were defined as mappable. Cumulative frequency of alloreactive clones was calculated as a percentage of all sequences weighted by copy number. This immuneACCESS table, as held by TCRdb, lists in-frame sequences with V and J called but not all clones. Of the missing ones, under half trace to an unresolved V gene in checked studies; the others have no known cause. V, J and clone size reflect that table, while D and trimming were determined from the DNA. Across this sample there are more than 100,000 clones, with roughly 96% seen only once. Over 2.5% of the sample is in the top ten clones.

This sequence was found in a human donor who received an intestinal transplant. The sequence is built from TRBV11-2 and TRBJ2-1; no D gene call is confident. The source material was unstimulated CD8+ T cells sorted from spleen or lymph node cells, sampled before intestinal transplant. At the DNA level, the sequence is TGTGCCAGCAGCTTAGGCGAGAAGCAGTTCTTC. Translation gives CASSLGEKQFF.